What follows is one T cell receptor (beta chain) and its context. TCRdb's copy holds only in-frame clones and misses some; the assay was immunoSEQ multiplex PCR. The table has under 80,000 clones, under 95% seen once. CDR1 SNHLY and CDR2 FYNNEI come from the germline V gene. V shed 8 bases and J shed 6 bases, with 17 bases lying between them. The CDR3 is 14 amino acids. The sample originates from a study of T cell changes during pregnancy in multiple sclerosis. This TCR was sampled from a female donor with multiple sclerosis, enrolled in a pregnancy study. The gene calls are TRBV2 and TRBJ2-1; D not resolved. The specimen comprised CD4+ T cells from peripheral blood mononuclear cells, sampled in the second trimester of pregnancy. The CDR3 loop is CASSRQPGGNEQFF. CDR3 nucleotide sequence: TGTGCCAGCTCTCGCCAACCCGGCGGCAATGAGCAGTTCTTC.